This T cell receptor (beta chain) is from a study of cytomegalovirus exposure and HLA in healthy donors. For this clone: Its antigen is currently unknown.

Primers for the PCR totalled 60 Vbeta and 13 Jbeta. Method: immunoSEQ multiplex PCR; TCRdb's copy keeps in-frame clones and lacks some. The table shows approximately 200,000 clones, with less than 85% occurring only once. V lost 0 bases and J 6 bases, leaving 9 bases between the germline ends. The CDR3 is 13 residues long. The germline CDR1 and CDR2 sequences are SGHDT and YYEEEE. Study-wide results and caveats: When analyzed later, a missense DCLRE1C variant was found to be linked to TCR beta V- and J-gene trimming. Under 20,000 TCR beta sequences were associated with HLA alleles at 0.05 false discovery rate in a later analysis.

Material: PBMCs. This chain uses TRBV5-6 with TRBJ1-2, with no clear D. This TCR was recovered from a girl aged 2 to 9 in good health and CMV-seronegative. The CDR3 nucleotides are TGTGCCAGCAGCTTGGGATCCAGTAATGGCTACACCTTC. Translated: CASSLGSSNGYTF.